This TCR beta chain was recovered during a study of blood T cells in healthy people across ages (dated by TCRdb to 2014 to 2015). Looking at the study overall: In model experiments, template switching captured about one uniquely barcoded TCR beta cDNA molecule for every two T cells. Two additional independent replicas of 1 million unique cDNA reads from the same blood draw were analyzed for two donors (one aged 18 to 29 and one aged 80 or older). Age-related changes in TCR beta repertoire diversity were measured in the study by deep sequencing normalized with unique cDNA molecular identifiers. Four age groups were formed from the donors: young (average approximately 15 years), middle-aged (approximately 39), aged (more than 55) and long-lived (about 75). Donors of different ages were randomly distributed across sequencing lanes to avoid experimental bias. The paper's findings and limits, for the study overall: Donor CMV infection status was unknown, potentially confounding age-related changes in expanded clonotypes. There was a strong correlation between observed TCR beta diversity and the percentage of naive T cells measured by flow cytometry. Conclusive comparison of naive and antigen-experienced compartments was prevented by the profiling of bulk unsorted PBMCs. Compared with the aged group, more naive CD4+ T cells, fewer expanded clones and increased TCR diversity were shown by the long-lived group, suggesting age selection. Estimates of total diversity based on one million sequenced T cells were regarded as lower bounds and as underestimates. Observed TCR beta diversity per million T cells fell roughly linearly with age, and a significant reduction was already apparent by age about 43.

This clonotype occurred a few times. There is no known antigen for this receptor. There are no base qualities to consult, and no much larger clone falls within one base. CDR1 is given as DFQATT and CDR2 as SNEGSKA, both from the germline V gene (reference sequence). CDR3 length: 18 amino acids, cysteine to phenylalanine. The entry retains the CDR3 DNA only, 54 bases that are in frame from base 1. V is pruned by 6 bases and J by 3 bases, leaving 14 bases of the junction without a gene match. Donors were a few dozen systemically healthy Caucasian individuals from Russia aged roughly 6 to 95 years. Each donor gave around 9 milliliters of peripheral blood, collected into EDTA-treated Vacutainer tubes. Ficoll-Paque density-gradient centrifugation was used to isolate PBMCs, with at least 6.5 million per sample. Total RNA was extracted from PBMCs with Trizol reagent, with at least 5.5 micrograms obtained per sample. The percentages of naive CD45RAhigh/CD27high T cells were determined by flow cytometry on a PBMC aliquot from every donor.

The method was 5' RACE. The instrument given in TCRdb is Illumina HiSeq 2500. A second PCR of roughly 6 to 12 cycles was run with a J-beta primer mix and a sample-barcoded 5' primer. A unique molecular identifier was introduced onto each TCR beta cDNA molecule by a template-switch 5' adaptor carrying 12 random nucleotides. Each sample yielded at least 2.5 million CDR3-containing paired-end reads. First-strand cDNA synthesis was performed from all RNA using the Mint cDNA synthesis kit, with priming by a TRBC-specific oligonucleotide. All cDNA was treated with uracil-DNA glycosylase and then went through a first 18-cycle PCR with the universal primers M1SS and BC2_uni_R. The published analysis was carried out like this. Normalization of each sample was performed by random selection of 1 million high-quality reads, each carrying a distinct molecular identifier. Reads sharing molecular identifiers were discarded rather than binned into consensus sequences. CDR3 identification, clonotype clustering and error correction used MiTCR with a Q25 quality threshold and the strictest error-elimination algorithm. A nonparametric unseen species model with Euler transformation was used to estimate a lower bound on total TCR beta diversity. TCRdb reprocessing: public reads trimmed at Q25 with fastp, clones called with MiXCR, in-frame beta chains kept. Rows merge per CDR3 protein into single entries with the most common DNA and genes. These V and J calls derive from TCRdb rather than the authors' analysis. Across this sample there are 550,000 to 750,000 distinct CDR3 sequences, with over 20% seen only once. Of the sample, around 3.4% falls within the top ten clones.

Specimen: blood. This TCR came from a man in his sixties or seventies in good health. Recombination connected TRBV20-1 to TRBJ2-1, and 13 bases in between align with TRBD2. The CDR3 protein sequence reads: CSAKTGTSGIGNYNEQFF. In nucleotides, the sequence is TGCAGTGCGAAGACCGGGACTAGCGGGATCGGTAACTACAATGAGCAGTTCTTC.